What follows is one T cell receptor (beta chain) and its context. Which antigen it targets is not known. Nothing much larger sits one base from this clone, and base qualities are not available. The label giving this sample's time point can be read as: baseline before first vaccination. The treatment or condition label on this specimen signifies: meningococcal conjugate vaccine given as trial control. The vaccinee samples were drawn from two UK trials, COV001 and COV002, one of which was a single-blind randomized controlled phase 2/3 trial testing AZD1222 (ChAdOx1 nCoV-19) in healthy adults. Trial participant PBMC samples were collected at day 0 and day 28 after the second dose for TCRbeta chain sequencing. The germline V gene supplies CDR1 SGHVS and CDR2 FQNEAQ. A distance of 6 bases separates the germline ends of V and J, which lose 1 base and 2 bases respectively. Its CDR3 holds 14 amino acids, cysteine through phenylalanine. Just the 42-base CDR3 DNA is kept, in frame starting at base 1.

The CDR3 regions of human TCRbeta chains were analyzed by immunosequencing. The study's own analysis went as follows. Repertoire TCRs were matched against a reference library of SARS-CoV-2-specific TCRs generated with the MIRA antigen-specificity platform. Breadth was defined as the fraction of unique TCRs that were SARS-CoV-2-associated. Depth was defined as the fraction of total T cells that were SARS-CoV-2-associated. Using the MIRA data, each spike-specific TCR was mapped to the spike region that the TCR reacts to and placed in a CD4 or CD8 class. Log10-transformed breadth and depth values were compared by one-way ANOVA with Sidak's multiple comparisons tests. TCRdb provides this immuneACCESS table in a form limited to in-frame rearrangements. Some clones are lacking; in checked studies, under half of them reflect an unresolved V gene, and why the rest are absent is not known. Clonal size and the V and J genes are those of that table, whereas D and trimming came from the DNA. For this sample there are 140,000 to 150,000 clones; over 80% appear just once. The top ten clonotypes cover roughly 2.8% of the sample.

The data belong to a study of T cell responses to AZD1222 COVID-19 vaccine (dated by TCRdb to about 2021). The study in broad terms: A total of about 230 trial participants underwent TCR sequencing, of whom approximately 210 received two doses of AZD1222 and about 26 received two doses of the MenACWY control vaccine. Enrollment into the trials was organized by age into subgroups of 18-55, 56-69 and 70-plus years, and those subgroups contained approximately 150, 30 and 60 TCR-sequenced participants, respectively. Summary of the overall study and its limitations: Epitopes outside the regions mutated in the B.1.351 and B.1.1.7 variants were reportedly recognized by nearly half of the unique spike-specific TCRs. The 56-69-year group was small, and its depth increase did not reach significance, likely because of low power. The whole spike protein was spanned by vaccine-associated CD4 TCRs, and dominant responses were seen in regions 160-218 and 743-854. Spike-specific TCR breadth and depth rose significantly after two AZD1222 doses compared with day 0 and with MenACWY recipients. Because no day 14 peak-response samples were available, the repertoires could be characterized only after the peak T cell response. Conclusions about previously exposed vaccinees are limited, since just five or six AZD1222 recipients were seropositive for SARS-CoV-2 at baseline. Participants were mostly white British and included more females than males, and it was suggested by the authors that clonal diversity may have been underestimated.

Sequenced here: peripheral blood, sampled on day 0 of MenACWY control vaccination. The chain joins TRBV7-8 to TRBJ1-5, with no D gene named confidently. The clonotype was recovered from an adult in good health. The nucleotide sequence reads TGTGCCAGCAGCTTAGTTCCAGGCAATCAGCCCCAGCATTTT. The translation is CASSLVPGNQPQHF.